These 31 T cell receptor beta chains came from one sample sequenced in a study of low-dose radiotherapy and immunotherapy resistance in tumors. Time point described: before trial treatment. First-strand cDNA relied on TRAV- and TRBV-specific primers spanning alpha and beta chains. Amplification of TCRs used a constant-region primer and V-primer adapter for roughly 21 PCR cycles. TCRdb re-analysed the reads in MiXCR, keeping a single row per CDR3 protein. The data show fewer than 90,000 distinct CDR3 sequences, with 15% to 20% seen just once and 5% to 7% held by the top ten. The sample was PBMCs, taken before treatment. These receptor sequences come from a male donor with prostate cancer.

Points on this clonotype: A much larger clone lies one base from this, so it may be a read error. It is likely a read error, because the conserved phenylalanine at the end of the CDR3 is missing. V is TRBV30 and J is TRBJ1-5, with D maybe TRBD1 (5 bases). Germline CDR1 and CDR2: GTSNPN and SVGIG (reference sequence). CDR3 length: 13 residues. Between the trimmed V and J ends, which lost 0 bases and 3 bases, there was a span of 6 bases. For the CDR3, the DNA is TGTGCCTGGAGTGTAGGGGCCAATCAGCCCCAGCATCTT. Encoded protein: CAWSVGANQPQHL.

In this sample, this clonotype turned up many times. The J gene is TRBJ1-2, the V gene TRBV7-9; D might be TRBD1 (5 bases). Looked up from germline, CDR1 is SEHNR and CDR2 is FQNEAQ (reference sequence). The CDR3 has 13 residues. With 4 bases removed from V and 5 bases from J, the gap between germline ends came to 11 bases. Written as DNA, the CDR3 is TGTGCCAGCAGCTCCGGGACCAATTATGGCTACACCTTC. This encodes CASSSGTNYGYTF. The full variable domain, completed using reference TRBV7-9 and TRBJ1-2, is DTGVSQNPRHKITKRGQNVTFRCDPISEHNRLYWYRQTLGQGPEFLTYFQNEAQLEKSRLLSDRFSAERPKGSFSTLEIQRTEQGDSAMYLCASSSGTNYGYTFGSGTRLTVV.

This clonotype was found many times. The genes are TRBV12-3 or TRBV12-4 and TRBJ2-1; 8 bases line up with TRBD2. The CDR3 has 13 residues. Trimming removed 5 bases from V and 7 bases from J; junction bases left unmatched: 4. Here the CDR3 reads CASSAAGGNEQFF. CDR3 bases: TGTGCCAGCAGTGCGGCGGGGGGAAATGAGCAGTTCTTC.

The table lists this clonotype with a few counts. The CDR3 loop is CASSGYSNTEAFF. The CDR3 DNA sequence: TGCGCCAGCAGTGGGTACAGTAACACTGAAGCTTTCTTT. The chain employs TRBV10-2 and TRBJ1-1; D ambiguous. V was clipped by 4 bases and J by 2 bases, with 8 bases between them. Germline V gives CDR1 WSHSY, CDR2 SAAADI. This CDR3 is built from 13 residues.

This clonotype was observed many times. The rearrangement uses TRBV19 and TRBJ2-3; D call uncertain. V lost 3 bases and J lost 6, with 7 bases in between. Germline CDR1 LNHDA, CDR2 SQIVND (reference sequence). The length of the CDR3 is 12 residues. The CDR3 DNA is TGTGCCAGTAGTATGTCCGTGGATACGCAGTATTTT. It codes for CASSMSVDTQYF. Full variable domain (rest looked up from reference TRBV19 and TRBJ2-3): DGGITQSPKYLFRKEGQNVTLSCEQNLNHDAMYWYRQDPGQGLRLIYYSQIVNDFQKGDIAEGYSVSREKKESFPLTVTSAQKNPTAFYLCASSMSVDTQYFGPGTRLTVL.

This clonotype was observed many times. This chain connects TRBV10-3 to TRBJ2-5, with 7 bases lining up with TRBD2. V trimming: 8 bases; J trimming: 1 base; junction bases outside the gene matches: 4. Germline V lookup: CDR1 ENHRY, CDR2 SYGVKD. The CDR3 runs 13 residues. The CDR3 protein is CAIGRGSQETQYF. The CDR3 DNA is TGTGCCATCGGGAGGGGATCCCAAGAGACCCAGTACTTC.

This clonotype was found many times. This chain connects TRBV5-4 to TRBJ1-1, with 9 bases that match TRBD1. CDR1 and CDR2 from the germline V gene are SGHNT and YYREEE (reference sequence). V gave up 3 bases and J gave up 8 bases; unmatched junction bases: 5. This CDR3 is built from 13 residues. CDR3 sequence reads: CASSSRDREEAFF. Here the CDR3 DNA reads TGTGCCAGCAGCTCCCGGGACAGGGAAGAAGCTTTCTTT.

This clonotype showed up many times. The chain is built from TRBV4-1 and TRBJ2-3, with 7 bases identical to TRBD2. Germline lookup yields CDR1 MGHRA and CDR2 YSYEKL. This CDR3 has 14 residues. Unmatched junction bases numbered 6, after V lost 8 bases and J lost 1 base. The CDR3 region has the DNA TGCGCCAGCGGCACCGCGGGAGGCACAGATACGCAGTATTTT. It codes for CASGTAGGTDTQYF.

This clonotype has only one observation. This chain uses TRBV11-3 with TRBJ2-6; 8 bases fit TRBD1. The V gene end was trimmed by 5 bases and the J gene end by 4 bases; junction bases not matched to a gene: 10. Germline V gives CDR1 SGHNT, CDR2 YENEEA. This CDR3 has 17 amino acids. CDR3 DNA: TGTGCCAGCAGCAGTGGACAGGGTAACGACGGGGCCAACGTCCTGACTTTC. This sequence encodes CASSSGQGNDGANVLTF.

This clonotype was picked up many times. This chain uses TRBV27 with TRBJ2-1; 10 nucleotides agree with TRBD1. Germline trimming cut 5 bases from V and 7 bases from J; bases unmatched to any gene: 8. The CDR3 extends over 15 amino acids. Germline-derived CDR1 and CDR2 are MNHEY and SMNVEV (reference sequence). CDR3 nucleotide sequence: TGTGCCAGCAGTAGGAAGACAGGGGGCCTGAATGAGCAGTTCTTC. The encoded protein is CASSRKTGGLNEQFF.

This clonotype was counted between two and nine times. The CDR3 is CSATPWDATYNEQFF. For the CDR3, the DNA is TGCAGTGCTACCCCGTGGGACGCAACCTACAATGAGCAGTTCTTC. J is TRBJ2-1 and V is TRBV20-1; tentatively, D is TRBD1 or TRBD2 (5 bases each). The V end was cut by 4 bases, the J end by 2 bases, with 15 bases between. CDR1 is DFQATT and CDR2 is SNEGSKA in the germline V gene (reference sequence). The CDR3 sequence is 15 residues long.

For this clonotype: A far larger clone is one nucleotide away, so this likely arose from a read error. J is TRBJ2-1 and V is TRBV28; possible D gene TRBD2, 6 bases. CDR3 length: 12 residues. The V gene's germline CDR1 is MDHEN and CDR2 SYDVKM. Between the trimmed V and J ends, which lost 7 bases and 12 bases, there was a span of 16 bases. CDR3 sequence: CASNSGVGAQFF. DNA for the CDR3: TGTGCCAGCAACTCGGGAGTAGGGGCGCAGTTCTTC.

This clonotype was counted many times. The chain combines TRBV2 with TRBJ2-7, with D possibly called TRBD1 or TRBD2 (6 bases each). The CDR3 has 15 residues. Trimming shortened V by 3 bases and J by 2 bases, and 14 bases separated the two germline ends. Germline V lookup: CDR1 SNHLY, CDR2 FYNNEI. The CDR3, as DNA: TGTGCCAGCAGTGAGAGAGGGGGGAGTCCCTACGAGCAGTACTTC. Protein sequence: CASSERGGSPYEQYF.

This clonotype was seen repeatedly, ten times or more. The chain recombines TRBV7-2 with TRBJ2-7, with 10 nucleotides matching TRBD1. This CDR3 spans 17 amino acids. Germline values: CDR1 SGHTA, CDR2 FQGNSA. The J segment lost 3 bases and the V segment lost 1 base, leaving 9 bases of the junction unmatched. The chain's CDR3 is CASSLGPPGQGIYEQYF. In nucleotides, the CDR3 is TGTGCCAGCAGCTTAGGCCCCCCGGGACAGGGGATCTACGAGCAGTACTTC.

This clonotype was counted at least ten times. CDR3 sequence reads: CSVGEGDRGLAFF. The DNA of the CDR3 is TGCAGCGTTGGCGAGGGGGACAGGGGGCTAGCTTTCTTT. The chain has TRBV29-1 and TRBJ1-1; 12 bases align to TRBD1. The ends lost 4 bases at V and 10 bases at J; junction bases unmatched: 7. Germline V gene lookup returns CDR1 SQVTM and CDR2 ANQGSEA. The CDR3 is 13 residues long. The variable domain in full, completed from reference TRBV29-1 and TRBJ1-1, reads SAVISQKPSRDICQRGTSLTIQCQVDSQVTMMFWYRQQPGQSLTLIATANQGSEATYESGFVIDKFPISRPNLTFSTLTVSNMSPEDSSIYLCSVGEGDRGLAFFGQGTRLTVV.

Many counts were recorded for this clonotype. This sequence joins TRBV5-1 and TRBJ1-4; D not certain. The CDR3 covers 13 residues. The germline CDR1 and CDR2 sequences are SGHRS and YFSETQ. V shed 0 bases and J shed 6 bases, with 6 bases lying between them. CDR3 amino acids: CASSLEGYEKLFF. Written as DNA, the CDR3 is TGCGCCAGCAGCTTGGAGGGTTATGAAAAACTGTTTTTT.

This clonotype was recorded many times. This chain links TRBV5-1 with TRBJ1-1; D gene uncertain. Germline V lookup: CDR1 SGHRS, CDR2 YFSETQ. Trimming shortened V by 4 bases and J by 11 bases, and 24 bases separated the two germline ends. The CDR3 extends over 15 amino acids. In DNA, the CDR3 is TGCGCCAGCAGCGCACGCGTCGGGATCTCTGATGGTGCTTTCTTT. This encodes CASSARVGISDGAFF.

The table lists this clonotype with many counts. V usage is TRBV20-1 and J usage is TRBJ1-1; D perhaps matches TRBD1 (6 bases). Germline values: CDR1 DFQATT, CDR2 SNEGSKA (reference sequence). Trimming pared 0 bases from V and 8 bases from J, leaving 10 bases between. The CDR3 length is 12 residues. CDR3 region: CSARDWTEEAFF. CDR3 nucleotide sequence: TGCAGTGCTAGAGATTGGACAGAAGAAGCTTTCTTT.

This clonotype was seen repeatedly, ten times or more. The V gene is TRBV7-9, the J gene TRBJ2-7; 7 bases line up with TRBD2. The CDR3 length is 15 residues. J gave up 1 base and V 1 base, and 4 bases lay outside the gene matches. Germline assignment: CDR1 SEHNR and CDR2 FQNEAQ (reference sequence). This CDR3 reads CASSLELARSYEQYF. CDR3 coding DNA: TGTGCCAGCAGCTTAGAACTAGCGAGATCCTACGAGCAGTACTTC.

The chain employs TRBV30 and TRBJ1-3, with no clear D. Trimming took 0 bases from V and 0 from J, leaving 6 bases between them. CDR1 and CDR2 (germline): GTSNPN, SVGIG (reference sequence). The CDR3 has 14 amino acids. The CDR3, as DNA: TGTGCCTGGAGTGTACGGGGCTCTGGAAACACCATATATTTT. It codes for CAWSVRGSGNTIYF. The variable domain in full, completed from reference TRBV30 and TRBJ1-3, reads SQTIHQWPATLVQPVGSPLSLECTVEGTSNPNLYWYRQAAGRGLQLLFYSVGIGQISSEVPQNLSASRPQDRQFILSSKKLLLSDSGFYLCAWSVRGSGNTIYFGEGSWLTVV.

This clonotype was recorded many times. The chain is built from TRBV7-3 and TRBJ2-7; maybe TRBD1 (6 bases). Trimming removed 2 bases from V and 6 bases from J, with 17 bases in between. The CDR3 loop spans 15 amino acids. Germline CDR1 SGHTA, CDR2 FQGTGA. The DNA for the CDR3 is TGTGCCAGCAGCTTAGAAGGGGGAATGGGGGCCGAGCAGTACTTC. Residues: CASSLEGGMGAEQYF. The variable domain in full, with the rest retrieved from reference TRBV7-3 and TRBJ2-7, is GAGVSQTPSNKVTEKGKYVELRCDPISGHTALYWYRQSLGQGPEFLIYFQGTGAADDSGLPNDRFFAVRPEGSVSTLKIQRTERGDSAVYLCASSLEGGMGAEQYFGPGTRLTVT.

This clonotype was seen many times. The chain links TRBV28 to TRBJ2-7, with 10 bases identical to TRBD1. The CDR3 is 14 residues long. V dropped 8 bases and J dropped 2; count of bases not matched to a gene: 6. CDR1 is MDHEN and CDR2 is SYDVKM in the germline V gene. The CDR3 sequence: CASFTGTGAYEQYF. The CDR3 coding sequence is TGTGCCAGCTTCACCGGGACAGGGGCCTACGAGCAGTACTTC.

This clonotype came up a few times. A read error likely explains this, since a far larger clone differs by one base. The chain recombines TRBV20-1 with TRBJ2-7; 8 nucleotides agree with TRBD2. The CDR3 runs to 13 residues. J gave up 7 bases and V 3 bases, and 8 bases lay outside the gene matches. The germline CDR1 and CDR2 sequences are DFQATT and SNEGSKA (reference sequence). CDR3 nucleotides: TGCAGTGCTAGGGAGCGGGGGTACAATGAGCAGTACTTC. This sequence encodes CSARERGYNEQYF.

This clonotype occurred many times. The V and J genes are TRBV21-1 and TRBJ2-5; the DNA was not used to check the table's D call, TRBD1. TRBV21-1 is reported as a pseudogene. This CDR3 spans 13 amino acids. In DNA, the CDR3 is TGTGCCAGCAGCAGAGGACAGGGAGAGACCCAGTACTTC. Protein: CASSRGQGETQYF.

Details on this clonotype: A far larger clone is only one base removed, so a read error is likely. The chain employs TRBV13 and TRBJ2-1; D unclear. The CDR3 extends over 15 amino acids. CDR1 PRHDT and CDR2 FYEKMQ come from the germline V gene (reference sequence). The germline V and J ends were trimmed by 8 bases and 0 bases, with 14 bases remaining between them. CDR3 bases: TGTGCCAGCGGTGGAATGGGAAGCTCCTACAATGAGCAGTTCTTC. It encodes CASGGMGSSYNEQFF.

This clonotype was picked up many times. The chain employs TRBV4-1 and TRBJ2-7; the D is unclear. Germline V gene lookup returns CDR1 MGHRA and CDR2 YSYEKL. Trimming left V 1 base short and J 4 bases short, with 20 bases between. This CDR3 spans 17 amino acids. The CDR3 region has the DNA TGCGCCAGCAGCCAAGGCCCCCCAGGCGCGGTTTCATACGAGCAGTACTTC. Encoded protein: CASSQGPPGAVSYEQYF.

This clonotype was observed many times. This chain uses TRBV29-1 with TRBJ2-3, with TRBD2 matching 8 bases. The V segment lost 1 base and the J segment 8 bases; nucleotides outside the gene matches: 5. The germline CDR1 and CDR2 sequences are SQVTM and ANQGSEA. CDR3 length equals 13 residues. The CDR3 sequence is CSVEGGGTFTQYF. The CDR3 DNA reads as TGCAGCGTTGAAGGCGGGGGGACGTTTACGCAGTATTTT.

The chain couples TRBV9 to TRBJ2-3, with TRBD2 as a possible D gene (6 bases). The CDR3 covers 15 residues. V lost 9 bases and J lost 2, with 19 bases in between. The germline V gene has CDR1 SGDLS and CDR2 YYNGEE. The CDR3 coding sequence is TGTGCCACCTCCCCGGCTAGCGAGTACACAGATACGCAGTATTTT. It yields the protein CATSPASEYTDTQYF.

This clonotype was found many times. The chain employs TRBV28 and TRBJ1-2; 7 positions match TRBD1. The CDR3 spans 15 residues. CDR1 is MDHEN and CDR2 is SYDVKM in the germline V gene. After removal of 4 bases from V and 5 bases from J, the junction contained 10 bases not matched to a gene. CDR3 DNA: TGTGCCAGCAGTTCATCCCAGGGGGGGATATATGGCTACACCTTC. Translated: CASSSSQGGIYGYTF.

This clonotype appeared many times. The rearrangement joins TRBV14 to TRBJ2-7, with 10 nucleotides matching TRBD2. The junction had 1 base not matched to a gene; V was cut back by 2 bases and J by 0 bases. Germline CDR1 reads SGHDN; CDR2 reads FVKESK. The CDR3 runs to 15 residues. The CDR3 nucleotides read TGTGCCAGCAGCCAACTAGCGGGAGTCTCCTACGAGCAGTACTTC. Protein: CASSQLAGVSYEQYF.

The chain joins TRBV6-2 or TRBV6-3 to TRBJ1-5; TRBD1 aligns across 11 bases. V lost 6 bases and J lost 7; bases outside the gene matches: 11. CDR1 is MNHEY and CDR2 is SVGEGT in the germline V gene. The CDR3 spans 16 residues. The CDR3 DNA sequence: TGTGCCAGCAGCACTGGGACAGGGGGAGGCGGCCAGCCCCAGCATTTT. Translating it yields CASSTGTGGGGQPQHF.